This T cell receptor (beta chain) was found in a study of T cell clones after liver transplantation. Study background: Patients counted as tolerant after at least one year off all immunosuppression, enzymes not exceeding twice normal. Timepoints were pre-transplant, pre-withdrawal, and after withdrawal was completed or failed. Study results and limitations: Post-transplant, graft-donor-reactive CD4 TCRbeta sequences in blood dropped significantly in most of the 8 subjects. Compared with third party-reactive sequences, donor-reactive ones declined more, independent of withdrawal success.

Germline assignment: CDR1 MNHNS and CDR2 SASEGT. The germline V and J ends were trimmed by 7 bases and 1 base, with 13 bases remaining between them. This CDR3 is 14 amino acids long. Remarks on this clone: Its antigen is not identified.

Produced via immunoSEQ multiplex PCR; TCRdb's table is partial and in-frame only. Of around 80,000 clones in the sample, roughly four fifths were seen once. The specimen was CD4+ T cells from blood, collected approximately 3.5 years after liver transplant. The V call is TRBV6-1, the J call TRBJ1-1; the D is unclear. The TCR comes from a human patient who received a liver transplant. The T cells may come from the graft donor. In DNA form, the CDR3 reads TGTGCCAGCAACCAAGACATCTGGAACACTGAAGCTTTCTTT. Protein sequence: CASNQDIWNTEAFF.